One and the same sample provided the 30 T cell receptor beta chains below, sequenced in a study of shared clonotypes between healthy human individuals. Assay: immunoSEQ multiplex PCR; the TCRdb copy retains only in-frame clones and omits some. The sample records approximately 2.3 million clones, over 90% being singletons. Material: naive CD4+ T cells from PBMCs. Subset specified: CD45RA+ positively selected. These receptors came from a man younger than 30 in good health. Some clones in this sample may be carry-over from other donors' samples.

Regarding this clone: The sample contains more than one DNA sequence encoding this CDR3. The chain has TRBV7-3 and TRBJ2-2, with D tentatively TRBD1 or TRBD2 (5 bases each). There are 16 residues in the CDR3. In germline, CDR1 is SGHTA, CDR2 FQGTGA. V lost 2 bases and J 4 bases, leaving 14 bases between the germline ends. In DNA, the CDR3 is TGTGCCAGCAGCTTAGTAGGCGCGAGGGGCACCGGGGAGCTGTTTTTT. Translated, it gives CASSLVGARGTGELFF.

The chain uses TRBV2 and TRBJ2-7; D is ambiguous. Trimming removed 8 bases at V and 4 bases at J, with 9 bases between. The CDR3 loop spans 11 amino acids. Germline V CDR1 and CDR2: SNHLY, FYNNEI. The CDR3 sequence: CASALQYEQYF. CDR3 sequence (DNA): TGTGCCAGCGCCCTCCAATACGAGCAGTACTTC.

This clone appeared a single time. The rearrangement uses TRBV5-1 and TRBJ2-5; TRBD2 matches at 10 bases. The CDR3 is made up of 17 amino acids. Germline CDR1 SGHRS, CDR2 YFSETQ. V was pared by 4 bases and J by 3 bases, with 12 bases of the junction left unmatched. DNA for the CDR3: TGCGCCAGCAGCACCGGTGGGCTAGCGGGAGTTAAAGAGACCCAGTACTTC. Protein sequence: CASSTGGLAGVKETQYF.

The gene calls are TRBV6-1 and TRBJ2-3; maybe TRBD1 (6 bases). The V gene lost 3 bases and the J gene lost 5 bases, with 18 bases spanning the gap. CDR3 length: 16 residues. Germline V CDR1 and CDR2: MNHNS, SASEGT. The CDR3 here is CASSDRLKKGVDTQYF. CDR3 DNA sequence: TGTGCCAGCAGTGACCGCTTAAAAAAGGGGGTAGATACGCAGTATTTT.

The CDR3 DNA reads as TGTGCCTGGAGTAGGGGACCCATCTCTGGAAACACCATATATTTT. It yields the protein CAWSRGPISGNTIYF. V usage is TRBV30 and J usage is TRBJ1-3, with D perhaps TRBD1 (5 bases). V was cut by 2 bases and J by 0 bases, with 11 bases left in between. Germline V CDR1 and CDR2: GTSNPN, SVGIG (reference sequence). The CDR3 has 15 residues.

The rearrangement uses TRBV29-1 and TRBJ1-3; weak D call: TRBD1 (5 bases). The CDR3 is made up of 13 amino acids. V dropped 1 base and J dropped 3 bases, with 7 bases sitting between them. The germline CDR1 and CDR2 sequences are SQVTM and ANQGSEA. The CDR3 protein is CSVEAGVGNTIYF. DNA of the CDR3: TGCAGCGTTGAAGCGGGGGTTGGAAACACCATATATTTT.

The CDR3 reads CASSPALGQQISYEQYF. DNA of the CDR3: TGTGCCAGCAGCCCCGCCCTTGGACAGCAGATCTCCTACGAGCAGTACTTC. The chain combines TRBV7-8 with TRBJ2-7; D possibly corresponds to TRBD1 (6 bases). The germline V gene encodes CDR1 SGHVS and CDR2 FQNEAQ. Between the trimmed V and J ends, which lost 5 bases and 0 bases, there was a span of 20 bases. The CDR3 has 17 residues.

This clone has a handful of counts. This rearrangement joins TRBV5-1 to TRBJ2-2; TRBD1 agrees at 7 bases. The J segment lost 5 bases and the V segment lost 2 bases, leaving 3 bases of the junction unmatched. The CDR3 consists of 14 residues. Germline CDR1 SGHRS, CDR2 YFSETQ. In DNA, the CDR3 is TGCGCCAGCAGCTTTACAGGGGCGACCGGGGAGCTGTTTTTT. This translates into CASSFTGATGELFF.

As for this clone: The sample contains more than one DNA sequence encoding this CDR3. The chain links TRBV27 to TRBJ2-1; no definite D call. The CDR3 spans 11 residues. The germline V gene has CDR1 MNHEY and CDR2 SMNVEV (reference sequence). The V and J ends lost 2 bases and 7 bases respectively, with 3 bases between them. The DNA for the CDR3 is TGTGCCAGCAGTTTAGGTAATGAGCAGTTCTTC. Residues: CASSLGNEQFF.

This chain links TRBV28 with TRBJ1-3; no firm D call. Germline-derived CDR1 and CDR2 are MDHEN and SYDVKM. The CDR3 extends over 14 amino acids. Trimming left V 8 bases short and J 4 bases short, with 15 bases between. The CDR3 coding sequence is TGTGCCAGCCGAACCCCCCCACAGGGAAACACCATATATTTT. It is translated as CASRTPPQGNTIYF. The full variable domain, in which reference TRBV28 and TRBJ1-3 provide the parts outside the CDR3, is DVKVTQSSRYLVKRTGEKVFLECVQDMDHENMFWYRQDPGLGLRLIYFSYDVKMKEKGDIPEGYSVSREKKERFSLILESASTNQTSMYLCASRTPPQGNTIYFGEGSWLTVV.

The rearrangement uses TRBV19 and TRBJ2-3, with D possibly TRBD2 on 6 matching bases. Trimming removed 7 bases from V and 3 bases from J, with 11 bases in between. Germline CDR1 is LNHDA and CDR2 is SQIVND (reference sequence). This CDR3 region has 13 residues. CDR3 sequence: CASNVRGTDTQYF. The CDR3 DNA reads as TGTGCCAGTAATGTCCGGGGGACAGATACGCAGTATTTT.

The V call is TRBV16, the J call TRBJ1-2, with D unresolved. The CDR3 runs 14 residues. CDR1 is KGHSY and CDR2 is FQNENV in the germline V gene. The V gene lost 4 bases and the J gene lost 7 bases, with 16 bases spanning the gap. CDR3 sequence: CASSPTRVSSGYTF. DNA for the CDR3: TGTGCCAGCAGCCCGACGAGGGTTTCGAGTGGCTACACCTTC.

J is TRBJ2-1 and V is TRBV7-2; D is ambiguous. Looked up from germline, CDR1 is SGHTA and CDR2 is FQGNSA. CDR3 length equals 15 residues. Trimming removed 2 bases at V and 0 bases at J, with 8 bases between. The CDR3 loop reads CASSLRTSSYNEQFF. The CDR3 bases are TGTGCCAGCAGCTTAAGAACCAGCTCCTACAATGAGCAGTTCTTC.

This rearrangement joins TRBV5-1 to TRBJ2-7; maybe TRBD2 (6 bases). Trimming took 0 bases from V and 7 from J, leaving 20 bases between them. Germline V gene sequence: CDR1 SGHRS, CDR2 YFSETQ. This CDR3 spans 16 amino acids. The CDR3 reads CASSLDPTSHATEQYF. CDR3 coding DNA: TGCGCCAGCAGCTTGGACCCCACTAGCCACGCTACGGAGCAGTACTTC.

The CDR3 is CASSLDKTYEQYF. Here the CDR3 DNA reads TGTGCCAGCAGCTTAGACAAGACCTACGAGCAGTACTTC. The rearrangement joins TRBV7-8 to TRBJ2-7; D unclear. This CDR3 region has 13 residues. Germline V gene sequence: CDR1 SGHVS, CDR2 FQNEAQ. V dropped 1 base and J dropped 2 bases, with 6 bases sitting between them.

Comment on this clone: Other DNA sequences from this sample encode an identical CDR3 as well. The rearrangement uses TRBV5-4 and TRBJ1-2; D is undetermined. V lost 0 bases and J 2 bases, leaving 8 bases between the germline ends. The CDR3 runs 14 residues. Per germline, CDR1 SGHNT and CDR2 YYREEE (reference sequence). The CDR3 sequence: CASSLGQLNYGYTF. The CDR3 nucleotides are TGTGCCAGCAGCTTGGGGCAGTTAAACTATGGCTACACCTTC.

The chain joins TRBV28 to TRBJ1-4; 9 bases agree with TRBD1. V shed 3 bases, J shed 4 bases, and the junction held 3 bases outside the gene matches. The CDR3 sequence is 15 residues long. Looked up from germline, CDR1 is MDHEN and CDR2 is SYDVKM. CDR3 sequence (DNA): TGTGCCAGCAGTTTTGCGGGACAGGGTAATGAAAAACTGTTTTTT. This codes for CASSFAGQGNEKLFF.

The DNA for the CDR3 is TGTGCCAGCAGTCACCGGGACGTCAGGGGCACTGAAGCTTTCTTT. Encoded protein: CASSHRDVRGTEAFF. This chain joins TRBV25-1 and TRBJ1-1, with D perhaps matching TRBD1 (6 bases). This CDR3 is 15 amino acids long. Germline V gene data show CDR1 as MGHDK and CDR2 as SYGVNS. Deletions cut 5 bases from V and 4 bases from J, with 17 bases between.

J is TRBJ2-6 and V is TRBV4-1; TRBD1 is a possible D gene (5 bases). The germline gives CDR1 MGHRA, CDR2 YSYEKL. The CDR3 contains 14 residues. V was clipped by 1 base and J by 10 bases, with 11 bases between them. The CDR3, as DNA: TGCGCCAGCAGCCAAGTGGGGCCTCTTAACGTCCTGACTTTC. Amino acid sequence: CASSQVGPLNVLTF.

The chain couples TRBV5-1 to TRBJ2-3; D is uncertain. V was pared by 0 bases and J by 5 bases, with 10 bases between. There are 14 residues in the CDR3. Germline CDR1 and CDR2: SGHRS and YFSETQ. CDR3 bases: TGCGCCAGCAGCTTGGACGGCCTCCTAGATACGCAGTATTTT. Protein: CASSLDGLLDTQYF.

This rearrangement joins TRBV7-8 to TRBJ2-7; possibly TRBD1 for D (6 bases). CDR1 and CDR2 from the germline V gene are SGHVS and FQNEAQ. There are 15 residues in the CDR3. Trimming removed 0 bases at V and 7 bases at J, with 16 bases between. CDR3 nucleotides: TGTGCCAGCAGCTTAGCCCCACAGGGTTTTAGGGAGCAGTACTTC. This encodes CASSLAPQGFREQYF.

Details on this clone: The same CDR3 arises from other DNA sequences in this sample as well. Here the CDR3 reads CASRSTYEQYF. CDR3 nucleotide sequence: TGTGCCAGCAGGTCAACCTACGAGCAGTACTTC. This chain connects TRBV5-8 to TRBJ2-7; D remains unclear. V was trimmed by 5 bases and J by 2 bases, leaving 5 bases between them. The CDR3 is 11 residues long. CDR1 and CDR2 from the germline V gene are SGHTS and YDEGEE.

The rearrangement uses TRBV6-1 and TRBJ1-2, with no clear D. Germline CDR1 reads MNHNS; CDR2 reads SASEGT. V was pared by 5 bases and J by 2 bases, with 15 bases between. The CDR3 sequence is 15 residues long. CDR3 nucleotide sequence: TGTGCCAGCAGTAAGAGGTTAACAGAGAACTATGGCTACACCTTC. Encoded protein: CASSKRLTENYGYTF.

The rearrangement links TRBV14 to TRBJ1-1; weak D call: TRBD1 (5 bases). With 3 bases removed from V and 12 bases from J, the gap between germline ends came to 23 bases. The CDR3 covers 15 residues. The V gene's germline CDR1 is SGHDN and CDR2 FVKESK. The CDR3 DNA follows: TGTGCCAGCAGCCAGAGAAGGACGGGACCACTTGGTCCTTTCTTT. As protein: CASSQRRTGPLGPFF. Looking up the rest from reference TRBV14 and TRBJ1-1 gives the full variable domain: EAGVTQFPSHSVIEKGQTVTLRCDPISGHDNLYWYRRVMGKEIKFLLHFVKESKQDESGMPNNRFLAERTGGTYSTLKVQPAELEDSGVYFCASSQRRTGPLGPFFGQGTRLTVV.

The chain uses TRBV4-1 and TRBJ2-3, with 7 bases fitting TRBD1. Germline assignment: CDR1 MGHRA and CDR2 YSYEKL. This CDR3 has 16 residues. V was clipped by 6 bases and J by 1 base; unmatched bases: 10. The CDR3 region is CASRNPGGSRTDTQYF. For the CDR3, the DNA is TGCGCCAGCAGGAACCCAGGGGGTTCACGCACAGATACGCAGTATTTT.

This clone was recorded once. The J gene is TRBJ2-3, the V gene TRBV5-1, with TRBD2 identical over 7 bases. Trimming at V came to 5 bases and at J to 2 bases, leaving 2 bases not matched to a gene. Germline lookup yields CDR1 SGHRS and CDR2 YFSETQ. The CDR3 is 13 amino acids. Here the CDR3 reads CASRGLHTDTQYF. In DNA, the CDR3 is TGCGCCAGCAGGGGACTACACACAGATACGCAGTATTTT.

The chain joins TRBV27 to TRBJ2-1, with 8 positions matching TRBD1. Germline assignment: CDR1 MNHEY and CDR2 SMNVEV (reference sequence). The CDR3 is made up of 14 amino acids. V shed 6 bases and J 9 bases; nucleotides not matched to a gene: 10. CDR3 protein: CASRNLQGAVEQFF. CDR3 in DNA: TGTGCCAGCAGGAACCTGCAGGGGGCTGTTGAGCAGTTCTTC.

Details on this clone: The identical CDR3 is also encoded by other nucleotide sequences in the sample. V usage is TRBV27 and J usage is TRBJ2-3; TRBD2 aligns across 9 bases. The CDR3 runs 15 residues. V dropped 7 bases and J dropped 0; count of bases not matched to a gene: 5. Germline CDR1 reads MNHEY; CDR2 reads SMNVEV (reference sequence). The CDR3 nucleotides read TGTGCCAGCACACCTAGCGGGGCAAGCACAGATACGCAGTATTTT. It encodes CASTPSGASTDTQYF.

The rearrangement links TRBV11-2 to TRBJ1-1, with a weak D call TRBD1 (5 bases). Trimming stripped 5 bases from V and 4 bases from J, with 17 bases between. Germline-derived CDR1 and CDR2 are SGHAT and FQNNGV. This CDR3 is 15 amino acids long. In DNA, the CDR3 is TGTGCCAGCAGCCCCTTTCAGGGTTTGGGCACTGAAGCTTTCTTT. As protein: CASSPFQGLGTEAFF. Full variable domain (rest looked up from reference TRBV11-2 and TRBJ1-1): EAGVAQSPRYKIIEKRQSVAFWCNPISGHATLYWYQQILGQGPKLLIQFQNNGVVDDSQLPKDRFSAERLKGVDSTLKIQPAKLEDSAVYLCASSPFQGLGTEAFFGQGTRLTVV.

The chain employs TRBV27 and TRBJ1-1, with TRBD1 as a possible D gene (6 bases). This CDR3 comprises 14 residues. CDR1 MNHEY and CDR2 SMNVEV come from the germline V gene (reference sequence). V lost 5 bases, J lost 5 bases, and 15 bases lay in between. The CDR3 coding sequence is TGTGCCAGCAGTGAGGTAGAGGGGGAAACTGAAGCTTTCTTT. Its translation: CASSEVEGETEAFF.